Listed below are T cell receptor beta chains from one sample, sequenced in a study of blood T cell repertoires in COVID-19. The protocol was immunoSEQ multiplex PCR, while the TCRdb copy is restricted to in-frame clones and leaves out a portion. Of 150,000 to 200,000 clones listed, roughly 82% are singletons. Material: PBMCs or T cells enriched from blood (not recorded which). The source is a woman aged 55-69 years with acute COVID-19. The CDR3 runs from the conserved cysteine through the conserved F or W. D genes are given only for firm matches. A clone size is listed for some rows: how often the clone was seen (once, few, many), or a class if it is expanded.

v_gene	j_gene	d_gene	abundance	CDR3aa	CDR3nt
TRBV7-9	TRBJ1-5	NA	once	CASSWGGRGLVSNQPQHF	TGTGCCAGCAGCTGGGGCGGAAGGGGCCTTGTAAGCAATCAGCCCCAGCATTTT
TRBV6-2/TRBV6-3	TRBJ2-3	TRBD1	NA	CASSYRGQAISSTDTQYF	TGTGCCAGCAGTTATCGAGGACAGGCCATTTCTAGCACAGATACGCAGTATTTT
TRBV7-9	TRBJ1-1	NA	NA	CASSLVDTEAFF	TGTGCCAGCAGCTTAGTCGACACTGAAGCTTTCTTT
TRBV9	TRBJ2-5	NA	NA	CASSVNEGRRETQYF	TGTGCCAGCAGCGTAAACGAGGGCCGTAGAGAGACCCAGTACTTC
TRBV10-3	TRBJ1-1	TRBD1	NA	CAIRTQGMNTEAFF	TGTGCCATCAGAACACAGGGGATGAACACTGAAGCTTTCTTT
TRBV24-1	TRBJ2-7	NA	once	CATSDRQVGVSEQYF	TGTGCCACCAGTGACCGACAGGTGGGCGTCTCCGAGCAGTACTTC
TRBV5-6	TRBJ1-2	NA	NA	CASSLAGPLGGYTF	TGTGCCAGCAGCTTGGCAGGCCCTCTCGGTGGCTACACCTTC
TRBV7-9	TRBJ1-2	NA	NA	CASSAQAGQGGYTF	TGTGCCAGCAGCGCCCAGGCAGGGCAAGGGGGCTACACCTTC
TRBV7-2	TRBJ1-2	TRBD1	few	CASSLLPDRGGSAEGYTF	TGTGCCAGCAGCTTACTTCCTGACAGGGGAGGATCTGCAGAGGGCTACACCTTC
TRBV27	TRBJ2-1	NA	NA	CASSFEPAGLGNEQFF	TGTGCCAGCAGTTTCGAACCCGCGGGACTGGGAAATGAGCAGTTCTTC
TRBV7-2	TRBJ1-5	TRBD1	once	CASSSGTGSNQPQHF	TGTGCCAGCAGTTCCGGGACAGGGAGCAATCAGCCCCAGCATTTT
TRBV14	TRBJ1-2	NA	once	CASSQDQGNYGYTF	TGTGCCAGCAGCCAAGACCAGGGTAACTATGGCTACACCTTC
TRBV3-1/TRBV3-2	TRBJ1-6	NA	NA	CASSQDSRRGLLHF	TGTGCCAGCAGCCAAGATAGCCGAAGGGGCTTACTCCACTTT
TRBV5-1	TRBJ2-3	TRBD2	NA	CASFERGGSTDTQYF	TGCGCCAGCTTTGAGCGGGGGGGCTCAACGGATACGCAGTATTTT
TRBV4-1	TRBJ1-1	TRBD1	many	CASNRGGLTEAFF	TGCGCCAGCAACAGGGGGGGGCTTACTGAAGCTTTCTTT
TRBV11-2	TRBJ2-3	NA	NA	CASSLQTDTQYF	TGTGCCAGCAGCTTACAGACAGATACGCAGTATTTT
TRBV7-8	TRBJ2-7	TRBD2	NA	CASSLSAGGYLSYEQYF	TGTGCCAGCAGCTTATCGGCGGGAGGGTATTTATCCTACGAGCAGTACTTC
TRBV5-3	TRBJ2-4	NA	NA	CARSLTRENIQYF	TGTGCCAGAAGCCTTACCCGGGAAAACATTCAGTACTTC
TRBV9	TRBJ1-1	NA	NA	CASSVDDRGNTEAFF	TGTGCCAGCAGCGTAGATGACAGAGGAAACACTGAAGCTTTCTTT
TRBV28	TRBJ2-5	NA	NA	CASSLPTGIIGETQYF	TGTGCCAGCAGTTTGCCGACCGGGATTATTGGAGAGACCCAGTACTTC
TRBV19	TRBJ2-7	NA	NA	CASSIGRLDEQYF	TGTGCCAGTAGTATCGGCAGGCTCGACGAGCAGTACTTC
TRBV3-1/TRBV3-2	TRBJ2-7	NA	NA	CASSRTVGVYEQYF	TGTGCCAGCAGCCGGACAGTGGGGGTCTACGAGCAGTACTTC
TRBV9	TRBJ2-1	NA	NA	CASSVSAEMVNEQFF	TGTGCCAGCAGCGTCTCAGCGGAGATGGTAAATGAGCAGTTCTTC
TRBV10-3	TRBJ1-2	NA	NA	CAIGGAGPHTF	TGTGCCATCGGAGGGGCCGGACCCCACACCTTC
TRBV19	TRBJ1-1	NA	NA	CASSIDPTAEAFF	TGTGCCAGTAGTATAGATCCGACAGCTGAAGCTTTCTTT
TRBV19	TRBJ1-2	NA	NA	CASIPPTGPYGYTF	TGTGCCAGTATCCCACCCACAGGTCCGTATGGCTACACCTTC
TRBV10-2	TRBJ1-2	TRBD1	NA	CASRAGQGAKGDYGYTF	TGCGCCAGCAGAGCTGGACAGGGGGCTAAAGGCGACTATGGCTACACCTTC
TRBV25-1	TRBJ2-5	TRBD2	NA	CASLPGLAGGPYQETQYF	TGTGCCAGCTTACCGGGACTAGCGGGAGGGCCGTATCAAGAGACCCAGTACTTC
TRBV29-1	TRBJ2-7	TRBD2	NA	CSTGSGGREQYF	TGCAGCACTGGGTCGGGAGGGCGCGAGCAGTACTTC
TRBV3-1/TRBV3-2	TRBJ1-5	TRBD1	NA	CASSRGGTDNQPQHF	TGTGCCAGCAGCCGAGGGGGGACAGACAATCAGCCCCAGCATTTT
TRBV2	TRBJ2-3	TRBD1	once	CASKNQTGFTDTQYF	TGTGCCAGCAAGAACCAGACAGGGTTCACAGATACGCAGTATTTT
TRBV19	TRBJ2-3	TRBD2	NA	CASSIEASELAGGTDTQYF	TGTGCCAGTAGTATCGAGGCGAGTGAGCTAGCGGGGGGCACAGATACGCAGTATTTT
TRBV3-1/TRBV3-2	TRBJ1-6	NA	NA	CASSQEGVRRVGSPLHF	TGTGCCAGCAGCCAAGAAGGGGTTCGTCGCGTAGGTTCACCCCTCCACTTT